This entry lists 25 T cell receptor beta chains sequenced from one sample in a study of OX40 agonist ivuxolimab in advanced cancers. TCRdb keeps only in-frame clones here, not all; method: immunoSEQ multiplex PCR. Of roughly 120,000 clones listed, approximately 90% were seen once; the top ten hold about 0.81%. The sequencing used CD4+ or CD8+ T cells sorted from blood, collected in a trial of the OX40 agonist ivuxolimab. The receptor source for this set is an adult with an advanced solid tumor such as melanoma, head and neck, liver or kidney cancer.

The CDR3 sequence: CASSLGSSNPYQETQYF. DNA for the CDR3: TGTGCCAGCAGCTTAGGCTCGTCTAACCCGTACCAAGAGACCCAGTACTTC. J is TRBJ2-5 and V is TRBV7-2; D remains unclear. The ends were cut back, 1 base at V and 0 bases at J, with 15 bases in the middle. CDR3 length: 17 residues. Germline CDR1 SGHTA, CDR2 FQGNSA. The full variable domain, its missing parts supplied by reference TRBV7-2 and TRBJ2-5, is GAGVSQSPSNKVTEKGKDVELRCDPISGHTALYWYRQSLGQGLEFLIYFQGNSAPDKSGLPSDRFSAERTGGSVSTLTIQRTQQEDSAVYLCASSLGSSNPYQETQYFGPGTRLLVL.

This clone came up a few times. The rearrangement links TRBV6-1 to TRBJ1-1; no clear D. The CDR3 extends over 13 amino acids. V shed 8 bases and J shed 1 base, with 11 bases lying between them. Germline-derived CDR1 and CDR2 are MNHNS and SASEGT. CDR3 in amino acids: CASHVTWNTEAFF. CDR3 coding DNA: TGTGCCAGCCACGTAACCTGGAACACTGAAGCTTTCTTT.

V usage is TRBV29-1 and J usage is TRBJ2-3; D not resolved. The CDR3 contains 15 residues. The V end lost 1 base, the J end lost 0 bases, and 11 bases lay between the germline ends. Germline CDR1 and CDR2: SQVTM and ANQGSEA. CDR3: CSVEGSGSSTDTQYF. The CDR3, as DNA: TGCAGCGTTGAAGGAAGTGGCTCCAGCACAGATACGCAGTATTTT.

The chain recombines TRBV9 with TRBJ2-3; 9 bases agree with TRBD1. J gave up 4 bases and V 2 bases, and 8 bases lay outside the gene matches. Germline values: CDR1 SGDLS, CDR2 YYNGEE. The CDR3 is made up of 16 amino acids. CDR3 sequence (DNA): TGTGCCAGCAGCGTTGGGGGGACAGGGTCTTCAGATACGCAGTATTTT. Amino acid sequence: CASSVGGTGSSDTQYF.

The chain couples TRBV18 to TRBJ2-7; 7 bases map to TRBD2. J lost 5 bases, V lost 3 bases, and 7 bases had no gene match. From germline, CDR1 is KGHSH and CDR2 LQKENI. This CDR3 comprises 14 residues. The chain's CDR3 is CASSPPGEGNEQYF. In DNA, the CDR3 is TGTGCCAGCTCACCCCCGGGGGAGGGAAACGAGCAGTACTTC.

The chain has TRBV28 and TRBJ2-2, with 8 bases aligning to TRBD2. This CDR3 is built from 15 residues. Germline CDR1 reads MDHEN; CDR2 reads SYDVKM. With 8 bases clipped from V and 0 bases from J, the junction kept 5 bases outside the gene matches. CDR3 DNA sequence: TGTGCCAGCTTCCCCGGGGGGGCGAACACCGGGGAGCTGTTTTTT. Its translation: CASFPGGANTGELFF.

The gene calls are TRBV29-1 and TRBJ1-1, with TRBD1 matching over 8 bases. V dropped 4 bases and J dropped 10; count of bases not matched to a gene: 8. The CDR3 loop spans 12 amino acids. The germline V gene has CDR1 SQVTM and CDR2 ANQGSEA. CDR3 sequence reads: CSVAGQGSGAFF. The CDR3 DNA sequence: TGCAGCGTTGCCGGACAGGGCTCGGGAGCTTTCTTT.

V and J are TRBV4-3 and TRBJ2-7; TRBD2 is a possible D gene (5 bases). CDR3 size: 16 residues. The germline CDR1 and CDR2 sequences are LGHNA and YSLEER. V lost 4 bases to trimming and J lost 4 bases, with 20 bases between them. The CDR3 reads CASSPSPGGGPYEQYF. CDR3 DNA sequence: TGCGCCAGCAGCCCATCTCCCGGAGGCGGGCCTTACGAGCAGTACTTC.

The chain is built from TRBV6-1 and TRBJ2-7, with 11 nucleotides matching TRBD2. V trimming: 3 bases; J trimming: 6 bases; junction bases outside the gene matches: 13. The CDR3 is 17 residues long. Germline-derived CDR1 and CDR2 are MNHNS and SASEGT. CDR3 nucleotides: TGTGCCAGCAGTGACCCCTTACTAGCGGGGGAATTAAGCGAGCAGTACTTC. This codes for CASSDPLLAGELSEQYF.

CDR3 sequence: CVSSIRTRLCEQFF. The CDR3 nucleotides are TGTGTCAGCAGCATTAGGACTAGGTTGTGTGAGCAGTTCTTC. The chain is built from TRBV21-1 and TRBJ2-1; the D call TRBD2 from the table was never checked on the DNA. TRBV21-1 is annotated as a pseudogene. The CDR3 is 14 residues long.

The chain uses TRBV5-1 and TRBJ2-1, with 8 nucleotides matching TRBD1. The V segment lost 0 bases and the J segment 9 bases; nucleotides outside the gene matches: 8. Germline loops: CDR1 SGHRS, CDR2 YFSETQ. The length of the CDR3 is 15 residues. CDR3 protein: CASSLEQGVYGEQFF. The CDR3 coding sequence is TGCGCCAGCAGCTTGGAACAGGGGGTTTATGGTGAGCAGTTCTTC.

The chain links TRBV21-1 to TRBJ1-2; the table calls TRBD1, which could not be checked here. TRBV21-1 is deemed a pseudogene. The CDR3 contains 10 residues. The CDR3 DNA is TGTGCCAGACAGGGCCCGGGCTACACCTTC. Translation: CARQGPGYTF.

The chain uses TRBV11-2 and TRBJ2-7; the D gene could be TRBD1 or TRBD2 (6 bases each). The V gene lost 5 bases and the J gene lost 3 bases, with 17 bases spanning the gap. The CDR3 sequence is 15 residues long. Per germline, CDR1 SGHAT and CDR2 FQNNGV. The CDR3 nucleotides read TGTGCCAGCAGCCAGGGGCTAGCGAGGGGCTACGAGCAGTACTTC. This gives the protein CASSQGLARGYEQYF.

This chain connects TRBV7-2 to TRBJ1-2; D is uncertain. CDR1 is SGHTA and CDR2 is FQGNSA in the germline V gene. V lost 5 bases and J 7 bases, leaving 14 bases between the germline ends. The CDR3 totals 13 residues. CDR3 DNA: TGTGCCAGCAGCACTCGACCATCCCCTGGCTACACCTTC. The encoded protein is CASSTRPSPGYTF. Looking up the rest from reference TRBV7-2 and TRBJ1-2 gives the full variable domain: GAGVSQSPSNKVTEKGKDVELRCDPISGHTALYWYRQSLGQGLEFLIYFQGNSAPDKSGLPSDRFSAERTGGSVSTLTIQRTQQEDSAVYLCASSTRPSPGYTFGSGTRLTVV.

The table lists this clone with a count of one. V gene TRBV28 combines with J gene TRBJ2-5, with 7 bases matching TRBD1. The DNA end favors TRBJ2-7, so the J call may be wrong. The CDR3 length is 13 residues. The germline V gene has CDR1 MDHEN and CDR2 SYDVKM. In DNA form, the CDR3 reads TGTGCCAGCAGCTATGGACAGGACTACGAGCAGTACTTC. Its translation: CASSYGQDYEQYF.

The chain is built from TRBV28 and TRBJ2-7; D not certain. Per the germline V gene, CDR1 is MDHEN and CDR2 is SYDVKM. This CDR3 is 13 amino acids long. Trimming cost V 1 base and J 3 bases, with 7 bases left between them. The CDR3 coding sequence is TGTGCCAGCAGTTTATCACCCGTCTACGAGCAGTACTTC. Protein: CASSLSPVYEQYF.

The CDR3 region is CASSLTSGSLQSSTQYF. Here the CDR3 DNA reads TGTGCCAGCAGCTTGACTAGCGGGAGTTTACAAAGTTCGACCCAGTACTTC. The chain recombines TRBV5-8 with TRBJ2-5; 11 nucleotides align to TRBD2. The CDR3 sequence is 17 residues long. The germline gives CDR1 SGHTS, CDR2 YDEGEE. V dropped 1 base and J dropped 7; count of bases not matched to a gene: 12. The variable domain in full, completed from reference TRBV5-8 and TRBJ2-5, reads EAGVTQSPTHLIKTRGQQATLRCSPISGHTSVYWYQQALGLGLQFLLWYDEGEERNRGNFPPRFSGRQFPNYSSELNVNALELEDSALYLCASSLTSGSLQSSTQYFGPGTRLLVL.

The sample holds a few counts of this clone. The chain couples TRBV7-9 to TRBJ2-2; D is possibly TRBD1 (5 bases). Germline V gene lookup returns CDR1 SEHNR and CDR2 FQNEAQ (reference sequence). The CDR3 spans 15 residues. V was cut by 5 bases and J by 2 bases, with 12 bases left in between. Here the CDR3 reads CASSILTANTGELFF. The CDR3 DNA is TGTGCCAGCAGCATCCTGACAGCTAACACCGGGGAGCTGTTTTTT.

The V and J genes are TRBV6-1 and TRBJ2-3; the D gene is possibly TRBD2 (5 bases). Germline-derived CDR1 and CDR2 are MNHNS and SASEGT. This CDR3 has 12 residues. V lost 8 bases and J lost 7, with 13 bases in between. The CDR3 DNA is TGTGCCAGCTCCGAACCGACTAATACGCAGTATTTT. It is translated as CASSEPTNTQYF.

The rearrangement joins TRBV19 to TRBJ1-1; no clear D. Trimming left V 5 bases short and J 0 bases short, with 13 bases between. Germline CDR1 reads LNHDA; CDR2 reads SQIVND (reference sequence). The length of the CDR3 is 15 residues. The CDR3 sequence is CASSEGRVMNTEAFF. DNA of the CDR3: TGTGCCAGTAGTGAAGGTCGAGTGATGAACACTGAAGCTTTCTTT.

The rearrangement joins TRBV28 to TRBJ1-5, with TRBD1 matching over 9 bases. After removal of 10 bases from V and 6 bases from J, the junction contained 10 bases not matched to a gene. The germline V gene encodes CDR1 MDHEN and CDR2 SYDVKM. The CDR3 sequence is 14 residues long. CDR3: CATQTGGSGQPQHF. Here the CDR3 DNA reads TGTGCCACCCAGACAGGGGGGTCGGGTCAGCCCCAGCATTTT.

The chain couples TRBV6-5 to TRBJ2-3; TRBD2 agrees at 7 bases. The CDR3 covers 15 residues. The V and J ends lost 4 bases and 4 bases, in that order; junction bases with no gene match: 8. CDR1 is MNHEY, CDR2 SVGAGI, per germline. CDR3 sequence (DNA): TGTGCCAGCAGTTTCCGCGGGGGTGGATCAGATACGCAGTATTTT. It specifies CASSFRGGGSDTQYF.

The chain is built from TRBV7-8 and TRBJ2-7; 12 bases are shared with TRBD2. V was clipped by 3 bases and J by 3 bases; unmatched bases: 6. This CDR3 is built from 16 residues. CDR1 and CDR2 (germline): SGHVS, FQNEAQ. The CDR3 region has the DNA TGTGCCAGCAGCTTGGTACTAGCGGGAGGTAGCTACGAGCAGTACTTC. Protein sequence: CASSLVLAGGSYEQYF.

The V gene is TRBV5-1, the J gene TRBJ1-6; no firm D call. The germline V and J ends were trimmed by 5 bases and 9 bases, with 12 bases remaining between them. The CDR3 contains 13 residues. Germline CDR1 reads SGHRS; CDR2 reads YFSETQ. The CDR3 loop is CASSQVVGSPLHF. The CDR3 coding sequence is TGCGCCAGCAGTCAAGTAGTTGGTTCACCCCTCCACTTT. Together with reference TRBV5-1 and TRBJ1-6, the CDR3 gives the full variable domain: KAGVTQTPRYLIKTRGQQVTLSCSPISGHRSVSWYQQTPGQGLQFLFEYFSETQRNKGNFPGRFSGRQFSNSRSEMNVSTLELGDSALYLCASSQVVGSPLHFGNGTRLTVT.

V usage is TRBV30 and J usage is TRBJ2-7; 7 nucleotides agree with TRBD1. Germline CDR1 is GTSNPN and CDR2 is SVGIG (reference sequence). CDR3 length equals 14 residues. V was clipped by 2 bases and J by 3 bases; unmatched bases: 7. CDR3 bases: TGTGCCTGGAGTAGGGGGCCGCAGGTCTACGAGCAGTACTTC. It is translated as CAWSRGPQVYEQYF.